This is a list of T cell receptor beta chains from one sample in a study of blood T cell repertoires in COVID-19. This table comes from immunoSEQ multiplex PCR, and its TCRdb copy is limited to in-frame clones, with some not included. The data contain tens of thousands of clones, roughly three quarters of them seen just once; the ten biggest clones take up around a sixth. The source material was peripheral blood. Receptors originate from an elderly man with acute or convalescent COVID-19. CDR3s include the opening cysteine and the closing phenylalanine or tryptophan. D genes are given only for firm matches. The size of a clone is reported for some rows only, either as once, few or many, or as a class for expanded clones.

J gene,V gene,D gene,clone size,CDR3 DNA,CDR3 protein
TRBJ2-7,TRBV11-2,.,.,TGTGCCAGCAGCCTATCACGAAGCTCCTACGAGCAGTACTTC,CASSLSRSSYEQYF
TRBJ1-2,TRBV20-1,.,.,TGCAGTGCTAGGGCCAGCTATGGCTACACCTTC,CSARASYGYTF
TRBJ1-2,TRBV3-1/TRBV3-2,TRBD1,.,TGTGCCAGCAGCCAAGGACAGGGTATTGGCTACACCTTC,CASSQGQGIGYTF
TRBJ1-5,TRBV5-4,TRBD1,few,TGTGCCAGCAGCTTGTCAGGGGGCAGGGAGCCCCAGCATTTT,CASSLSGGREPQHF
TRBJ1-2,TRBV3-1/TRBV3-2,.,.,TGTGCCAGCAGCCAAGACGCAGTTAACTATGGCTACACCTTC,CASSQDAVNYGYTF
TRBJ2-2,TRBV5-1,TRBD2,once,TGCGCCAGCAGCTTGGGACTAGCTGCGAACACCGGGGAGCTGTTTTTT,CASSLGLAANTGELFF
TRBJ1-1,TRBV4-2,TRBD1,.,TGTGCCAGCAGCCAGGGACAGGGGAACTCTAGGGAAGCTTTCTTT,CASSQGQGNSREAFF
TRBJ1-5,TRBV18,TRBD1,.,TGTGCCAGCTCACAAGGGACAGGGGGCCATCAGCCCCAGCATTTT,CASSQGTGGHQPQHF
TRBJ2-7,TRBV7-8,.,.,TGTGCCAGCAGCTTAGGCCCTGCGGCCCAATTAGCCTACGAGCAGTACTTC,CASSLGPAAQLAYEQYF
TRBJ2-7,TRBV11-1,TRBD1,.,TGTGCCAGCAGCTTAGATGGGACAGGGGCCTACGAGCAGTACTTC,CASSLDGTGAYEQYF
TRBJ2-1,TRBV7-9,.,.,TGTGCCAGCAGGCGACGGGGGGCCAGCTCCTACAATGAGCAGTTCTTC,CASRRRGASSYNEQFF
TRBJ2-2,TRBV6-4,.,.,TGTGCCAGCAGTGTCGGGAGAGATACCGGGGAGCTGTTTTTT,CASSVGRDTGELFF
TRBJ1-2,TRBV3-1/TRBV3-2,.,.,TGTGCCAGCAGCCAAGTCGATAGTGGCTACACCTTC,CASSQVDSGYTF
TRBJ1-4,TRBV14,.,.,TGTGCCAGCAGCCAAGACAGGCAGGTGCTGTTTTTT,CASSQDRQVLFF
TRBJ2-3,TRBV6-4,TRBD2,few,TGTGCCAGCAGCGCTAGCGGGGGGGCCACAGATACGCAGTATTTT,CASSASGGATDTQYF
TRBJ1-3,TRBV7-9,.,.,TGTGCCAGCAGCTTAGTGGGCTTTTCTGGAAACACCATATATTTT,CASSLVGFSGNTIYF
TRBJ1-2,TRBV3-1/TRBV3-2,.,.,TGTGCCAGCAGCCAAGACTCAGGGCAACATGGCTACACCTTC,CASSQDSGQHGYTF
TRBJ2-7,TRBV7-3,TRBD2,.,TGTGCCAGCAGCTCACTAGCGGGGTCCGAGCAGTACTTC,CASSSLAGSEQYF
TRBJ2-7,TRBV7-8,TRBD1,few,TGTGCCAGCAGCCCCCTGAGGACAGGTACCTACGAGCAGTACTTC,CASSPLRTGTYEQYF
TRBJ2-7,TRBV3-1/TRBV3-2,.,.,TGTGCCAGCAGCCAAACACCCGTACTAGCTTACGAGCAGTACTTC,CASSQTPVLAYEQYF
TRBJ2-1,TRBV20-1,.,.,TGCAGTGCTTACTTCTACAATGAGCAGTTCTTC,CSAYFYNEQFF
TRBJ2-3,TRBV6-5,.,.,TGTGCCAGCAGTTACTCAGCCCCGCGACAGTATACGCAGTATTTT,CASSYSAPRQYTQYF
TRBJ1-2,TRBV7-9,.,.,TGTGCCAGCAGCTTAGCGGGTGGCAGGGACTACACCTTC,CASSLAGGRDYTF
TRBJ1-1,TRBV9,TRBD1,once,TGTGCCAGCAGCGTTGGGACAGGGAACACTGAAGCTTTCTTT,CASSVGTGNTEAFF
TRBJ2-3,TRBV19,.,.,TGTGCCAGTAGTTTTCTTTCAGGGATTTTTGCAGATACGCAGTATTTT,CASSFLSGIFADTQYF
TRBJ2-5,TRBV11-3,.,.,TGTGCCAGCAGCTTGGACAGCATGGAGACCCAGTACTTC,CASSLDSMETQYF